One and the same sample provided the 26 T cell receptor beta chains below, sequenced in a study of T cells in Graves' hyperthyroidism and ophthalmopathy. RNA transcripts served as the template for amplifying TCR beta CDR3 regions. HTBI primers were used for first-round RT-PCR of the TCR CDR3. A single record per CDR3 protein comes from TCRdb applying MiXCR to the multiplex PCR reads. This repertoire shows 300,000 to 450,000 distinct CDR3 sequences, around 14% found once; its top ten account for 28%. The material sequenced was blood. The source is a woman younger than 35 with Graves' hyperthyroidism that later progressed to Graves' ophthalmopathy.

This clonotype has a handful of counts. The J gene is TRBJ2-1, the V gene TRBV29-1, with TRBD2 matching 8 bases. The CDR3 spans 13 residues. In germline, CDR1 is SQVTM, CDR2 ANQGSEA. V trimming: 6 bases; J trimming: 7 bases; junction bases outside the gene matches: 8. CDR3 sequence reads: CSVLGRAGNEQFF. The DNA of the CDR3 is TGCAGCGTACTCGGGAGGGCGGGGAATGAGCAGTTCTTC.

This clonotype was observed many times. The CDR3 DNA follows: TGTGCCAGCAGCACGACCACCGGGACACTCTCCTACGAGCAGTACTTC. Encoded protein: CASSTTTGTLSYEQYF. The J gene is TRBJ2-7, the V gene TRBV7-8, with D possibly matching TRBD1 (6 bases). CDR1 is SGHVS, CDR2 FQNEAQ, per germline. Trimming removed 5 bases at V and 0 bases at J, with 17 bases between. The CDR3 covers 16 residues.

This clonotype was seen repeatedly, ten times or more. In DNA, the CDR3 is TGTGCCATCAACCGACTCCCCTTTAGCGGGGGGCAGAATGAGCAGTTCTTC. Amino acid sequence: CAINRLPFSGGQNEQFF. The gene calls are TRBV10-3 and TRBJ2-1, with TRBD2 matching 10 bases. With V trimmed by 7 bases and J by 7 bases, 16 bases remained unmatched. Germline lookup yields CDR1 ENHRY and CDR2 SYGVKD. The CDR3 is 17 residues long.

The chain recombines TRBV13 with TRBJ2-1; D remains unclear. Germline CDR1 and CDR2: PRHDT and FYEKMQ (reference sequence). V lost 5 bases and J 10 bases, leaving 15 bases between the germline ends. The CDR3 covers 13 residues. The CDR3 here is CASSPRISQEQFF. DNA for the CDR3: TGTGCCAGCAGCCCACGGATATCACAGGAGCAGTTCTTC.

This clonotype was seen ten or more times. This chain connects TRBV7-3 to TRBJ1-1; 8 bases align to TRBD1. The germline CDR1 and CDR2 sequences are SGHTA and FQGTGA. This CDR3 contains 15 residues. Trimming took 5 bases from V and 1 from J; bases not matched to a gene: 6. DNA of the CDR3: TGTGCCAGCAGCATTACAGGGGGGGGGAACACTGAAGCTTTCTTT. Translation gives CASSITGGGNTEAFF.

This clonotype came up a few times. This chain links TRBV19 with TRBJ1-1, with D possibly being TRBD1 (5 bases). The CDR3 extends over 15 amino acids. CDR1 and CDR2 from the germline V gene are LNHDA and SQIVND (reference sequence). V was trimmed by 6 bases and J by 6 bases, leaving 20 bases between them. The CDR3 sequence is CASSPFGEGIAEAFF. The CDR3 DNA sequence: TGTGCCAGTAGCCCGTTTGGGGAGGGGATCGCTGAAGCTTTCTTT.

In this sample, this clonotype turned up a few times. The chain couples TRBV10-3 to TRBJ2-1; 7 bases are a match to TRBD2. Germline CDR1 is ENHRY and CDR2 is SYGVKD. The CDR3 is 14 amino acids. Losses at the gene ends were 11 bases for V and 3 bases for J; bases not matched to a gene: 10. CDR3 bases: TGTGCCTCCACCCCGGGACTACTCTACAATGAGCAGTTCTTC. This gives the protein CASTPGLLYNEQFF.

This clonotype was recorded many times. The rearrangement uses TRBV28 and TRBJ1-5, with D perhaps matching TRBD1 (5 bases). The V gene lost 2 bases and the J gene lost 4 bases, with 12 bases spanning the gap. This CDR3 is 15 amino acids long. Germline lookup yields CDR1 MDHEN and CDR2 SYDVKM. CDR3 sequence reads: CASSLIHDRNQPQHF. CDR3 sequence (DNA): TGTGCCAGCAGTTTAATCCACGACAGAAATCAGCCCCAGCATTTT. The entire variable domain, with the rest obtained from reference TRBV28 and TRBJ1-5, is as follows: DVKVTQSSRYLVKRTGEKVFLECVQDMDHENMFWYRQDPGLGLRLIYFSYDVKMKEKGDIPEGYSVSREKKERFSLILESASTNQTSMYLCASSLIHDRNQPQHFGDGTRLSIL.

DNA of the CDR3: TGTGCCAGCAGCCCGGGACAACCGAACAATGAGCAGTTCTTC. This sequence encodes CASSPGQPNNEQFF. The chain employs TRBV27 and TRBJ2-1; perhaps TRBD1 as D (6 bases). Germline lookup yields CDR1 MNHEY and CDR2 SMNVEV (reference sequence). Trimming took off 6 bases at V and 5 bases at J, with 14 bases between the two ends. The CDR3 consists of 14 residues.

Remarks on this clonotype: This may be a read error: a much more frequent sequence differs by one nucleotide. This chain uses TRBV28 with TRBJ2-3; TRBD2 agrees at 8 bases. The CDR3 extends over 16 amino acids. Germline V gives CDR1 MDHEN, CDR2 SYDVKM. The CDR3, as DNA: TGTGCCGGCAGTTTCCCCACTAGCGGCCACACAGATACGCAGTATTTT. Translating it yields CAGSFPTSGHTDTQYF.

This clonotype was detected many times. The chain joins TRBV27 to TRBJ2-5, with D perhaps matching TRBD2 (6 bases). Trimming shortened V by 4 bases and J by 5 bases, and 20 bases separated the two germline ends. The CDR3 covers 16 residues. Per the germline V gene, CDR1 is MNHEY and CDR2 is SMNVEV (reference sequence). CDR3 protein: CASSSILAPGLETQYF. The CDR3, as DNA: TGTGCCAGCAGTTCCATTCTAGCGCCGGGGCTTGAGACCCAGTACTTC.

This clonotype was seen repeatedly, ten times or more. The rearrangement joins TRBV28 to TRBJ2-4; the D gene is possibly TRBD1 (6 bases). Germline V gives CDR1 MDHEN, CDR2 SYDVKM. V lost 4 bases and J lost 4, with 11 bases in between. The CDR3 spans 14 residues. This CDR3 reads CASSYQGSKNIQYF. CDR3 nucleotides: TGTGCCAGCAGTTACCAGGGGAGTAAAAACATTCAGTACTTC.

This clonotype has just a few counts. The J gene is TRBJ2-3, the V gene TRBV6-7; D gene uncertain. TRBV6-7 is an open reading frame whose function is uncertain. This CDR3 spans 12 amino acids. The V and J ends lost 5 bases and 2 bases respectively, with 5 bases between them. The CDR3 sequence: CASSVPTDTQYF. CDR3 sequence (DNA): TGTGCCAGCAGTGTACCCACAGATACGCAGTATTTT.

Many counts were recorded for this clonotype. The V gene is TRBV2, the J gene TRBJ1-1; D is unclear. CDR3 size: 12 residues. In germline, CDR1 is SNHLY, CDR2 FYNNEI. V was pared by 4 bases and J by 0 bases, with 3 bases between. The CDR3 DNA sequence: TGTGCCAGCAGTGGCATGAACACTGAAGCTTTCTTT. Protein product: CASSGMNTEAFF.

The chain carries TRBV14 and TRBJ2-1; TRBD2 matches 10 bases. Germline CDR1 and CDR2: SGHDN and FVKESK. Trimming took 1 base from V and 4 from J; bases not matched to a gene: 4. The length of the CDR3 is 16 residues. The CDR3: CASSQGSGRGYNEQFF. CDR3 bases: TGTGCCAGCAGCCAAGGGAGCGGGAGGGGTTACAATGAGCAGTTCTTC.

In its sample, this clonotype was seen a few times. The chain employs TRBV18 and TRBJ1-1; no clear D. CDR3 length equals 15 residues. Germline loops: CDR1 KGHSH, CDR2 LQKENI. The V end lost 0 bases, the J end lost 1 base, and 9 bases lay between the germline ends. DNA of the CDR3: TGTGCCAGCTCACCACCCGCTGAGGGGAACACTGAAGCTTTCTTT. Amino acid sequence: CASSPPAEGNTEAFF.

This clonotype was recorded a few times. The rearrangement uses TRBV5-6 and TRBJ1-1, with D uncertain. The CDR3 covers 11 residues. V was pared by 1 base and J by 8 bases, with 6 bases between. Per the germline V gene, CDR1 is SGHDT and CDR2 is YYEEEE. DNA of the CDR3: TGTGCCAGCAGCTTGATGGGGGAAGCTTTCTTT. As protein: CASSLMGEAFF.

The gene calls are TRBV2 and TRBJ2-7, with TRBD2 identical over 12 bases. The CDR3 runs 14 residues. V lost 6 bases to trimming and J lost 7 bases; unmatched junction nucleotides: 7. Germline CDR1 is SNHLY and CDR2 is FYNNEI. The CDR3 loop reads CASRLTSGSREQYF. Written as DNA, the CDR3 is TGTGCCAGCAGGCTGACTAGCGGGAGTCGGGAGCAGTACTTC.

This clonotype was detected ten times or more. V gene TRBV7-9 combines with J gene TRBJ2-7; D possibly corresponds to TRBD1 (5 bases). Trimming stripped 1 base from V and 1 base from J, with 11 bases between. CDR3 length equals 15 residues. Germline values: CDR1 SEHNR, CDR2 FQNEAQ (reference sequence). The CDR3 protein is CASSLEASGSYEQYF. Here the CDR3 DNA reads TGTGCCAGCAGCTTAGAGGCCTCAGGGTCCTACGAGCAGTACTTC.

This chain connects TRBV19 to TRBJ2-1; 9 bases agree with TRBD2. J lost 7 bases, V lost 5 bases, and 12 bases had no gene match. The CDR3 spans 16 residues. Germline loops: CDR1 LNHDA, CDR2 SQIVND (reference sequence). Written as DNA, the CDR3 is TGTGCCAGTAGTGTCCTGTCGCGGGAGGGCCCAAATGAGCAGTTCTTC. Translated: CASSVLSREGPNEQFF.

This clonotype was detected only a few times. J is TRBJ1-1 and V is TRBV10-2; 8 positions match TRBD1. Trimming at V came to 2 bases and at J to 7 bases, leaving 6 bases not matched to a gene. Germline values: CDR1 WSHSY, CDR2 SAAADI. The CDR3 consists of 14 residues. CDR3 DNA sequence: TGCGCCAGCAGTGAGCTGCAGGGGGCAAGTGAAGCTTTCTTT. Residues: CASSELQGASEAFF.

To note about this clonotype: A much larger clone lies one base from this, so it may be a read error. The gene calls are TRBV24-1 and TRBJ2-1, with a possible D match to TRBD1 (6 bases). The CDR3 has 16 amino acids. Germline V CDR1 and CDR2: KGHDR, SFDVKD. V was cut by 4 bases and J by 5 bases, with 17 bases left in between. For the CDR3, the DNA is TGTGCCACCAGTGACCCCGGGACATGGAAGAACAATGAGCAGTTCTTC. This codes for CATSDPGTWKNNEQFF.

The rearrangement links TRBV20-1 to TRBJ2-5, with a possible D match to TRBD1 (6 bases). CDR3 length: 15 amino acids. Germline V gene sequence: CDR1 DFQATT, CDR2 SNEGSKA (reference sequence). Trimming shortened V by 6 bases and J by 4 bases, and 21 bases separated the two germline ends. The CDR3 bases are TGCAGTGCCCTACCCTTGTCGGAACAGGGAGAGACCCAGTACTTC. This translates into CSALPLSEQGETQYF.

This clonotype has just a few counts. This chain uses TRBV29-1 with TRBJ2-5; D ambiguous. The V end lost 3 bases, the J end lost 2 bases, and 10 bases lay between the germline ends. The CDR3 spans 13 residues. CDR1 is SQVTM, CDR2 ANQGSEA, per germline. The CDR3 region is CSVEVRIQETQYF. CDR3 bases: TGCAGCGTTGAGGTACGGATACAAGAGACCCAGTACTTC.

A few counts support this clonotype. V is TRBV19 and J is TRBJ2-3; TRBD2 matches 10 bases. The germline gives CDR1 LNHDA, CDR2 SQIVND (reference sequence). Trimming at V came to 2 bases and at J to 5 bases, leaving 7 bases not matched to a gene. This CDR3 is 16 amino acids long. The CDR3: CASSIYPLAGEDTQYF. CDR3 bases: TGTGCCAGTAGTATATACCCCCTAGCGGGAGAAGATACGCAGTATTTT.

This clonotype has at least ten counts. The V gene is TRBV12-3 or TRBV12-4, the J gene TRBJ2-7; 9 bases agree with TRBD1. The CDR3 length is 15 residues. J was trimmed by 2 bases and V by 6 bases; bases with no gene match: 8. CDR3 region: CASSKRQGDTYEQYF. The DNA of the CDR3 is TGTGCCAGCAGCAAAAGACAGGGGGACACCTACGAGCAGTACTTC.